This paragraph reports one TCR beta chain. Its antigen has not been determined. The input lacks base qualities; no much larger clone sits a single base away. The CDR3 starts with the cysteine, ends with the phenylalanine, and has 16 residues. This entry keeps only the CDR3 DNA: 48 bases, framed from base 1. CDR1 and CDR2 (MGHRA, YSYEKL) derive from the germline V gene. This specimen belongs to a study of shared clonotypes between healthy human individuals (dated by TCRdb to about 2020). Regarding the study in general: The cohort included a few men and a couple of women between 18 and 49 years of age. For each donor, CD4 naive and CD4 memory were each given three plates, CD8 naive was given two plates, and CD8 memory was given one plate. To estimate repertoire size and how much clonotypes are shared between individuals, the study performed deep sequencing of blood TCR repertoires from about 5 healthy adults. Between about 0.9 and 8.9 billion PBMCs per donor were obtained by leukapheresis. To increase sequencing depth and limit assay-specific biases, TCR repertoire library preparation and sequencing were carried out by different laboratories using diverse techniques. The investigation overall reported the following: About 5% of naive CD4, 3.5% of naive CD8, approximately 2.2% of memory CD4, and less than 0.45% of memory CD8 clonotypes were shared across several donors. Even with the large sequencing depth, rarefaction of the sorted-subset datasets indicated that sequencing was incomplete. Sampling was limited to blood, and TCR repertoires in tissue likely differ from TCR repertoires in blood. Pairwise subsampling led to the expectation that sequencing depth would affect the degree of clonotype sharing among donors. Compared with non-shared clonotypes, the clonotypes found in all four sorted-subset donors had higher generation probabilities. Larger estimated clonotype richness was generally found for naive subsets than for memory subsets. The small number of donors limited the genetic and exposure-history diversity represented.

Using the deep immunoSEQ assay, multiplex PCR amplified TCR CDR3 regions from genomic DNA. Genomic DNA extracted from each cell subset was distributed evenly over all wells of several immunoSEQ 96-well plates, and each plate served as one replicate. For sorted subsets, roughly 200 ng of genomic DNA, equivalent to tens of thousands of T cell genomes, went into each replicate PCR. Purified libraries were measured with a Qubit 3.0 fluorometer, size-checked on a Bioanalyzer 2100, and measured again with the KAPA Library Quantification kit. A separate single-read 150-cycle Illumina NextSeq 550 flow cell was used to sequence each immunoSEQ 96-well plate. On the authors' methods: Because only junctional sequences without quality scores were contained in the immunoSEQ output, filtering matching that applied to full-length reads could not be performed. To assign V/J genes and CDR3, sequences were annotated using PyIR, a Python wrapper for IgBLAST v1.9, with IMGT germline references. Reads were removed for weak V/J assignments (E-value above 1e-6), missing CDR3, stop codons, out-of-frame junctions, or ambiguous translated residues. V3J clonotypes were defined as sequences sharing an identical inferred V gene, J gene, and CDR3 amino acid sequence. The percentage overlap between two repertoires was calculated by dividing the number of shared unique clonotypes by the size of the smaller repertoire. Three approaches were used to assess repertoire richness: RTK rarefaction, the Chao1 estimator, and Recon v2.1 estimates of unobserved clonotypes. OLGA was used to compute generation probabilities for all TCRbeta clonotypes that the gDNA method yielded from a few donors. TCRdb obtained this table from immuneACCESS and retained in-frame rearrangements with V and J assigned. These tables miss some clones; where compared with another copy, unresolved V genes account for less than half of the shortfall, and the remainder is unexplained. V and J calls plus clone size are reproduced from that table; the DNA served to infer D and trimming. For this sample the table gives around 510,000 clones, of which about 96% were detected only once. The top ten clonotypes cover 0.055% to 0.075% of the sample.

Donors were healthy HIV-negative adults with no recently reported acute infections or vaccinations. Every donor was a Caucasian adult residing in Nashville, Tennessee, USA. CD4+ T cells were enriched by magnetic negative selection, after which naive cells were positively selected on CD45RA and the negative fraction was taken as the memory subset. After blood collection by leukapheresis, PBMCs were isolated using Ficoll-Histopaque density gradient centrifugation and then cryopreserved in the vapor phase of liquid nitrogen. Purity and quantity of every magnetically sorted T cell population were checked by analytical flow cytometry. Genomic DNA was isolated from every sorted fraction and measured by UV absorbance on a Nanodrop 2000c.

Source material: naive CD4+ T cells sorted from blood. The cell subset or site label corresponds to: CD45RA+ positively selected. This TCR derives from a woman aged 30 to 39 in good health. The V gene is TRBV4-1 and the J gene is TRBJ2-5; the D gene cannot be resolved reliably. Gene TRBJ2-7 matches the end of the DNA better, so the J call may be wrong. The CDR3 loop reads CASSQVAAGSKYEQYF. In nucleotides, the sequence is TGCGCCAGCAGCCAAGTCGCCGCAGGATCAAAATACGAGCAGTACTTC.